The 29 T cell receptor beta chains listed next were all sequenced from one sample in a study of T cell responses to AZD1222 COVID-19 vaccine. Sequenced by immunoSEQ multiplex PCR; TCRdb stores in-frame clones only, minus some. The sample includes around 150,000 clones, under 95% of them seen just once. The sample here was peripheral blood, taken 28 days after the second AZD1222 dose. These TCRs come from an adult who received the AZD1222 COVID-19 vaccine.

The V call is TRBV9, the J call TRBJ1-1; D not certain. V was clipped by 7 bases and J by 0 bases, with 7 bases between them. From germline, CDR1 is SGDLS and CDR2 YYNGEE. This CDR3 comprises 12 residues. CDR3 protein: CASGGMNTEAFF. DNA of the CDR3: TGTGCCAGCGGCGGGATGAACACTGAAGCTTTCTTT.

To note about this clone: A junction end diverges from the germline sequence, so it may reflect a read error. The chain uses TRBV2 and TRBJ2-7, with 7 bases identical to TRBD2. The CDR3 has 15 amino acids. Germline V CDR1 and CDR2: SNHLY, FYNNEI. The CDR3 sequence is CASSEAGTWSYEQYF. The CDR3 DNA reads TGTGCCAGCAGCGAAGCGGGGACCTGGTCCTACGAGCAGTACTTC.

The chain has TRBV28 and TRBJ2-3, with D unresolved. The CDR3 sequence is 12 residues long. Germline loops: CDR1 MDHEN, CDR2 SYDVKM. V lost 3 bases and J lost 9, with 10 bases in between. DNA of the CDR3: TGTGCCAGCAGTTTGATTGTGGCCACGCAGTATTTT. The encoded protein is CASSLIVATQYF.

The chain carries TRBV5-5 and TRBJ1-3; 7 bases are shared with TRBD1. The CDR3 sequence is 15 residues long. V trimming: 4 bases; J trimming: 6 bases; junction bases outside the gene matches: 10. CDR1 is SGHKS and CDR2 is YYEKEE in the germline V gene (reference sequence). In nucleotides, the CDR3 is TGTGCCAGCAGCCCCTGGGACAGACGGGAAAACACCATATATTTT. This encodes CASSPWDRRENTIYF.

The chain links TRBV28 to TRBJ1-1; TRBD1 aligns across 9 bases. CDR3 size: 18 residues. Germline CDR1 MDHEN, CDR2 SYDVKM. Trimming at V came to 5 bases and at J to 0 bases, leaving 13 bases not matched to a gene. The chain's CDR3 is CASSTSSGTGQLNTEAFF. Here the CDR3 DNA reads TGTGCCAGCAGTACCTCCTCCGGGACAGGGCAGTTGAACACTGAAGCTTTCTTT.

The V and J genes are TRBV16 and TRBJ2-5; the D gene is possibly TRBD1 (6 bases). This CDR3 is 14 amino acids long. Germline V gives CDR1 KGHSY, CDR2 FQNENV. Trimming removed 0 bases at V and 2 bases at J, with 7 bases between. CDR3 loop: CASSQSRGQETQYF. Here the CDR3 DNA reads TGTGCCAGCAGCCAATCGAGGGGGCAAGAGACCCAGTACTTC. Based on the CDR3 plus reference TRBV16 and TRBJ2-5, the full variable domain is GEEVAQTPKHLVRGEGQKAKLYCAPIKGHSYVFWYQQVLKNEFKFLISFQNENVFDETGMPKERFSAKCLPNSPCSLEIQATKLEDSAVYFCASSQSRGQETQYFGPGTRLLVL.

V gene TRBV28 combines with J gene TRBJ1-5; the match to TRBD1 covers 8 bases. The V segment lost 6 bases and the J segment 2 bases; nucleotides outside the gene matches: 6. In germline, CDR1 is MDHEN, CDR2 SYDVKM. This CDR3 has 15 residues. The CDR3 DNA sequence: TGTGCCAGCAGATCAGGGGGCTTTGGCAATCAGCCCCAGCATTTT. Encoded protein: CASRSGGFGNQPQHF. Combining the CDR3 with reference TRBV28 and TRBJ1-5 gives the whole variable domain DVKVTQSSRYLVKRTGEKVFLECVQDMDHENMFWYRQDPGLGLRLIYFSYDVKMKEKGDIPEGYSVSREKKERFSLILESASTNQTSMYLCASRSGGFGNQPQHFGDGTRLSIL.

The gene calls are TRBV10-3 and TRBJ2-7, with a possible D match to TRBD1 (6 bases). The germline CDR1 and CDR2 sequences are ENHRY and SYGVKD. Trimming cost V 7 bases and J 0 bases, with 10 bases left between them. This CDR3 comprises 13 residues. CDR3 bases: TGTGCCATCACACAGGACAGCTCCTACGAGCAGTACTTC. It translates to CAITQDSSYEQYF.

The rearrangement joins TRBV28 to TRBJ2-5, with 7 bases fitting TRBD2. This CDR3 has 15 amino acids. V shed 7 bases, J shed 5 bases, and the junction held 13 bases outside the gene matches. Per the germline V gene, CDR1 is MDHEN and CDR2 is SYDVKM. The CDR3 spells CASTSLRGGKETQYF. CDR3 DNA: TGTGCCAGCACTTCCCTCCGGGGAGGGAAGGAGACCCAGTACTTC.

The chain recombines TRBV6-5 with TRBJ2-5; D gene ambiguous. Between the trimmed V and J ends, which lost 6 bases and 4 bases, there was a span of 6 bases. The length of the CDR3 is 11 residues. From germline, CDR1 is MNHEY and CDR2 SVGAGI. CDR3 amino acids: CASSAPETQYF. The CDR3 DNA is TGTGCCAGCAGCGCCCCAGAGACCCAGTACTTC.

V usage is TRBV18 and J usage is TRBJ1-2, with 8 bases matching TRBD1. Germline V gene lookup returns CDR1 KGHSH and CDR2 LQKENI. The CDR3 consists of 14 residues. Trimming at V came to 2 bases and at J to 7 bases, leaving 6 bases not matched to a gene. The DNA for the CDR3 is TGTGCCAGCTCACCAGGGACAGGAGCCATTGGCTACACCTTC. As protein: CASSPGTGAIGYTF.

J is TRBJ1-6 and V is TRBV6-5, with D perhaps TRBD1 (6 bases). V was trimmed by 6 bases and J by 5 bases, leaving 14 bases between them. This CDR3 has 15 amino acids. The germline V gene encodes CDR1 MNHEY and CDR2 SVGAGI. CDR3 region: CASRINRVHNSPLHF. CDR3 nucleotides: TGTGCCAGCAGGATTAACAGGGTTCATAATTCACCCCTCCACTTT.

CDR3 coding DNA: TGTGCCAGCAGTGAGAGCTTTCTGGGGTACGAGCAGTACTTC. It yields the protein CASSESFLGYEQYF. The V and J genes are TRBV28 and TRBJ2-7; D unclear. Per germline, CDR1 MDHEN and CDR2 SYDVKM. The germline V and J ends were trimmed by 5 bases and 4 bases, with 15 bases remaining between them. This CDR3 region has 14 residues.

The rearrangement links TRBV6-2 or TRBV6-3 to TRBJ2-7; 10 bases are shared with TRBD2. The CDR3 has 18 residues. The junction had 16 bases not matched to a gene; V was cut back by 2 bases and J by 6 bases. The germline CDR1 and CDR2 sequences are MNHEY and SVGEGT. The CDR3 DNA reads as TGTGCCAGCAGTTACCCCCTAGGAGGTAGCGGGAGGCCGCGCGAGCAGTACTTC. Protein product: CASSYPLGGSGRPREQYF.

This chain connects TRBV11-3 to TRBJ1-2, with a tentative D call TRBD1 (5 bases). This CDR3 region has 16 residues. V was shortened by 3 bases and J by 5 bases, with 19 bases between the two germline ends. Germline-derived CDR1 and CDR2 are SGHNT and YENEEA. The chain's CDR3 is CASSFNVGAGAYGYTF. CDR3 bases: TGTGCCAGCAGCTTCAATGTAGGGGCTGGGGCTTATGGCTACACCTTC. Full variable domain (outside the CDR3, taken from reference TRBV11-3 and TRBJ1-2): EAGVVQSPRYKIIEKKQPVAFWCNPISGHNTLYWYLQNLGQGPELLIRYENEEAVDDSQLPKDRFSAERLKGVDSTLKIQPAELGDSAVYLCASSFNVGAGAYGYTFGSGTRLTVV.

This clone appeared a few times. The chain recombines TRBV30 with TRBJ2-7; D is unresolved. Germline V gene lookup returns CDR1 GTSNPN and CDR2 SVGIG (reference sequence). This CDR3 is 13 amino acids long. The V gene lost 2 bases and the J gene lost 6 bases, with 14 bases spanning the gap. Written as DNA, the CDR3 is TGTGCCTGGAGTATTGTAGGGTGGAGCGAGCAGTACTTC. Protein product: CAWSIVGWSEQYF.

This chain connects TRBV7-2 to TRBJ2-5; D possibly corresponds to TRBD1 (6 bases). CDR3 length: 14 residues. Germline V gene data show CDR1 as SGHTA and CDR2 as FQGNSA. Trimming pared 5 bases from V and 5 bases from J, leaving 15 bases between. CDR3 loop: CASSNTRGSETQYF. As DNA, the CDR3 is TGTGCCAGCAGCAACACCAGGGGAAGCGAGACCCAGTACTTC.

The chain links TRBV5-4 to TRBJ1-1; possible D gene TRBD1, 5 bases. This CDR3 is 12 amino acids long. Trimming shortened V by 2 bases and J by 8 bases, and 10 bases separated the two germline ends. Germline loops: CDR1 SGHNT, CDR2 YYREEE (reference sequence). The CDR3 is CASSFRGQEAFF. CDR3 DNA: TGTGCCAGCAGCTTCCGGGGCCAGGAAGCTTTCTTT.

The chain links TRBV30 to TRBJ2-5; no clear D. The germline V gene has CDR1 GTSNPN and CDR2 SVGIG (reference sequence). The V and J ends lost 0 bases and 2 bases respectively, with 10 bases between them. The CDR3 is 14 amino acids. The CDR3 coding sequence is TGTGCCTGGAGTGTACTGCGGCTTCAAGAGACCCAGTACTTC. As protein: CAWSVLRLQETQYF.

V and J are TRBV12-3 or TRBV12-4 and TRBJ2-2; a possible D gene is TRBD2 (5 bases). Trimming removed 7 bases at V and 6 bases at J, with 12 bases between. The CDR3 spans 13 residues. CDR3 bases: TGTGCCAGCAATGTGGGAGCGGCCGGGGAGCTGTTTTTT. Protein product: CASNVGAAGELFF.

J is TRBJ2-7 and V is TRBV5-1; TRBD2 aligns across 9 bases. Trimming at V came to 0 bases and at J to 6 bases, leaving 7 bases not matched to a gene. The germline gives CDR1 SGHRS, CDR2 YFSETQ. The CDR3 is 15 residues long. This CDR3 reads CASSLEASGMSEQYF. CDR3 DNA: TGCGCCAGCAGCTTGGAGGCTAGCGGGATGTCCGAGCAGTACTTC.

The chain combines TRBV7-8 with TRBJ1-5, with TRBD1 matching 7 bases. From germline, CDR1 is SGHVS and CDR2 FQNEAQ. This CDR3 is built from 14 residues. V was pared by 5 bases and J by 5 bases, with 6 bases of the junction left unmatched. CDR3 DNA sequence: TGTGCCAGCAGCCCCCGGGACAGAGATCAGCCCCAGCATTTT. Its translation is CASSPRDRDQPQHF.

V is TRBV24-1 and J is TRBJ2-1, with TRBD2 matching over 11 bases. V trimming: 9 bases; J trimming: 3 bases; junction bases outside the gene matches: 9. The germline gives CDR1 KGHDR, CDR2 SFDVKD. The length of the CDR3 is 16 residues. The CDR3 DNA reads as TGTGCCACCGCGACGCAGGGGACTAGCGGCTACAATGAGCAGTTCTTC. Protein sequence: CATATQGTSGYNEQFF.

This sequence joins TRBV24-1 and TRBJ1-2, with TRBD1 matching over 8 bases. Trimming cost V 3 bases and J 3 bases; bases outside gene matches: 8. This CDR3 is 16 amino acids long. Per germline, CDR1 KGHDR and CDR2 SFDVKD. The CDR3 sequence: CATSDDAGTGDYGYTF. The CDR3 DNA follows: TGTGCCACCAGTGATGACGCCGGGACAGGTGACTATGGCTACACCTTC.

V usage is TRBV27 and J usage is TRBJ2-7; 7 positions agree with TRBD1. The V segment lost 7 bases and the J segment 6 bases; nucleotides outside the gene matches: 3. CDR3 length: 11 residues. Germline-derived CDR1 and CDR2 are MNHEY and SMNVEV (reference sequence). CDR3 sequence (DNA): TGTGCCAGCACCTCAGGGGGCGAGCAGTACTTC. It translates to CASTSGGEQYF.

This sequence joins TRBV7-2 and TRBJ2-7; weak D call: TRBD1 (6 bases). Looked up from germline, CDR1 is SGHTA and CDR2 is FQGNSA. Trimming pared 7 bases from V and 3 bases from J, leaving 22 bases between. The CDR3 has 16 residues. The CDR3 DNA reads TGTGCCAGCACCCCAGAGGCCGGGACAAGGGTCTACGAGCAGTACTTC. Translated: CASTPEAGTRVYEQYF.

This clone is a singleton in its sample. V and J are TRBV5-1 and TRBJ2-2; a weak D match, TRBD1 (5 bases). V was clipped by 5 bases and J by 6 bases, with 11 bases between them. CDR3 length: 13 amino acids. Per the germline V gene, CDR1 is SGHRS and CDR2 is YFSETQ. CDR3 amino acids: CASRREGAGELFF. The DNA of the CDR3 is TGCGCCAGCAGGAGAGAAGGGGCCGGGGAGCTGTTTTTT.

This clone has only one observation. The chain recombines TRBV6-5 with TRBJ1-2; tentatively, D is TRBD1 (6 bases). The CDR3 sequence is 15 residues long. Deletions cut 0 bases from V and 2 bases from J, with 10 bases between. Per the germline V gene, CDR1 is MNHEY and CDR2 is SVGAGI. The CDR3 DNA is TGTGCCAGCAGTTACTCGAACAGGGCCAACTATGGCTACACCTTC. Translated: CASSYSNRANYGYTF.

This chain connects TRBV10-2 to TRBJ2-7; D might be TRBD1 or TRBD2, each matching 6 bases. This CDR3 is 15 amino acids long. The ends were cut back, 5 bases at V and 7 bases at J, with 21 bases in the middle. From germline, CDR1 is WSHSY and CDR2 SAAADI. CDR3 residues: CASSSQGPLGGEQYF. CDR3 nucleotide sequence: TGCGCCAGCAGTTCCCAGGGACCCCTAGGGGGGGAGCAGTACTTC.